This T cell receptor beta chain comes out of a study of blood T cell repertoires in COVID-19. About the research overall: In each case, the material was cDNA or gDNA derived from T cells, B-cell-depleted T cells, or PBMCs.

Assay: immunoSEQ multiplex PCR; the TCRdb copy retains only in-frame clones and omits some. The sample comprises around 180,000 clones, approximately 80% of which are singletons, and more than 10% rests with the top ten. CDR1 KGHSY and CDR2 FQNENV come from the germline V gene. Trimming left V 0 bases short and J 0 bases short, with 11 bases between. The CDR3 sequence is 16 residues long. This chain joins TRBV16 and TRBJ1-1; D is undetermined. The sequence was collected from a middle-aged man who had recovered from COVID-19. The sequenced sample was PBMCs or T cells enriched from blood (not recorded which). CDR3 in DNA: TGTGCCAGCAGCCAATCTCTGACATTTCTGAACACTGAAGCTTTCTTT. Translated, it gives CASSQSLTFLNTEAFF.